This T cell receptor beta chain was documented in a study of response to subunit inactivated influenza vaccine. As to this clonotype: A read error may account for a junction end that differs from germline.

MiXCR was run by TCRdb on the RT-PCR reads, yielding one entry per CDR3 protein. Among 550,000 to 800,000 distinct CDR3 sequences listed, approximately 15% were seen once. This receptor was taken from a man aged 50 to 60 who received an inactivated influenza vaccine. This sample comprised PBMCs from blood, obtained 12 days after vaccination.

CDR3 protein: CASSLGQGWVTEAFF. In nucleotides, the CDR3 is TGTGCCAGCAGCTTAGGACAGGGTTGGGTCACTGAAGCTTTCTTT. V and J are TRBV12-3 or TRBV12-4 and TRBJ1-1, with 8 bases matching TRBD1. This CDR3 is 15 amino acids long.